This T cell receptor (beta chain) comes out of a study of T-cell reconstitution after alpha-beta-depleted transplantation in children. In its sample, this clonotype was seen many times. Its matching antigen is unknown. This CDR3 is built from 13 residues. In germline, CDR1 is DFQATT, CDR2 SNEGSKA (reference sequence). Study-wide findings and caveats: TCRbeta diversity was high at day 60 in some patients (a result of surviving recipient T cells and thymic progenitors). Several hundred graft clones that had expanded were reportedly the source of alpha-beta T cells about two months after transplant. Counts and diversity of T cells one year after transplant came mostly from newly produced T cells.

Construction of the TCRbeta library involved unique molecular identifiers. Each CDR3 protein is one row after TCRdb ran MiXCR on the PCR reads. The data show almost 250,000 distinct CDR3 sequences, over 20% seen once. The TCR comes from a girl aged 2-10 years with Fanconi anemia, due to receive a stem cell transplant. This chain connects TRBV20-1 to TRBJ1-5; 9 positions agree with TRBD1. The specimen was PBMCs, collected before TCRalphabeta/CD19-depleted stem cell transplant. The CDR3 DNA reads as TGCAGAGCGGGACAGGGAGGCAATCAGCCCCAGCATTTT. Translated, it gives CRAGQGGNQPQHF.